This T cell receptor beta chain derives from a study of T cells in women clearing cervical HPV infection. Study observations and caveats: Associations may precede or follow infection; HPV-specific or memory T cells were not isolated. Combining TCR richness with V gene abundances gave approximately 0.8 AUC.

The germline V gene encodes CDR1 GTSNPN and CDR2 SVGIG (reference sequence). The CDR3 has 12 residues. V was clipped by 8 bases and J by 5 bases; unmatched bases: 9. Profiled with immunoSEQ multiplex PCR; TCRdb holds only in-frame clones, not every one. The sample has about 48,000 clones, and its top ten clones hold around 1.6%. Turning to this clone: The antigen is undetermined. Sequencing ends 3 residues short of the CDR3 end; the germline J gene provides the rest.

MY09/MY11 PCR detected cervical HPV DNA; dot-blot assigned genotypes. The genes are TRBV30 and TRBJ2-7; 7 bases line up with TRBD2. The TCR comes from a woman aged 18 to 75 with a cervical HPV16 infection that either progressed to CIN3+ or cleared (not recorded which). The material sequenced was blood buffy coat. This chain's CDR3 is CAGSARGDEQYF. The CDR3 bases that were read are TGTGCCGGAAGTGCTCGGGGGGACGAG.